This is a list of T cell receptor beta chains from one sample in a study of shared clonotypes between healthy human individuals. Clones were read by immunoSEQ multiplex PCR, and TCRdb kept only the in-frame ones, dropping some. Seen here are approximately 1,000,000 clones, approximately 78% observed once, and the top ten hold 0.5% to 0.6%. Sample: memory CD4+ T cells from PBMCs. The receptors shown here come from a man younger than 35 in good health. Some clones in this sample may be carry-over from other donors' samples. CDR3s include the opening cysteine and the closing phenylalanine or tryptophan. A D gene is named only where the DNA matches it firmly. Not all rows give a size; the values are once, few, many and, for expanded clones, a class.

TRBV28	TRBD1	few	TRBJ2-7	TGTGCCAGCAGCCGCCCAGGACAGGCCCCCACGGGGCAGTACTTC	CASSRPGQAPTGQYF
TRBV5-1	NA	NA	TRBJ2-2	TGCGCCAGCAGCCTTAGAAGTTCGAACACCGGGGAGCTGTTTTTT	CASSLRSSNTGELFF
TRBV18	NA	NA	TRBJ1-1	TGTGCCAGCTCACCGCCCCCAGGGTGGGCTTTCTTT	CASSPPPGWAFF
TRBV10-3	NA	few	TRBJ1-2	TGTGCCATCAGTGATGGGGTTAACTATGGCTACACCTTC	CAISDGVNYGYTF
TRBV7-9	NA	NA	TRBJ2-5	TGTGCCAGCAGCCAAGTCGCAGGGGATAGGGTGACCCAGTACTTC	CASSQVAGDRVTQYF
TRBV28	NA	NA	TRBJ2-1	TGTGCCAGCAGTCCACAGACAGGTCACAATGAGCAGTTCTTC	CASSPQTGHNEQFF
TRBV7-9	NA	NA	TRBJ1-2	TGTGCCAGCAGCTGGGGGGAGAACTATGGCTACACCTTC	CASSWGENYGYTF
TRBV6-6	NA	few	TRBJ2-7	TGTGCCAGCAGTCTCCGAGGGGGGGCAGACGAGCAGTACTTC	CASSLRGGADEQYF
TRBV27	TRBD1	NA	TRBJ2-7	TGTGCCAGCAGTTTAGATTGGGGACAGGGGGCATACGAGCAGTACTTC	CASSLDWGQGAYEQYF
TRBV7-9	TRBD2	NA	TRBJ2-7	TGTGCCAGCAGCCCGGGACTAGCGGGAGGGCCGGACTACGAGCAGTACTTC	CASSPGLAGGPDYEQYF
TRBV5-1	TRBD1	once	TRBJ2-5	TGCGCCAGCAGCGCCACAGGGGGCCGGGAGACCCAGTACTTC	CASSATGGRETQYF
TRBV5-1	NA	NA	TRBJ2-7	TGCGCCAGCAGCCTTGACCCGGGCAATTTGGAGGAGCAGTACTTC	CASSLDPGNLEEQYF
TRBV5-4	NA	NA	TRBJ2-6	TGTGCCAGCAGCTTGGCAGTTCAAACCGGGGCCAACGTCCTGACTTTC	CASSLAVQTGANVLTF
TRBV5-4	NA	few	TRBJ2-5	TGTGCCAGCAGCTCTTGGACGGGGACCCAGTACTTC	CASSSWTGTQYF
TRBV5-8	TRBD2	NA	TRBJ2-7	TGTGCCAGCAGCTTGGTTCTAGCGGGAGTGTACGAGCAGTACTTC	CASSLVLAGVYEQYF
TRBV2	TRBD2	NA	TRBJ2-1	TGTGCCAGCAGTCCGCGGACTAGCTCCGATGAGCAGTTCTTC	CASSPRTSSDEQFF
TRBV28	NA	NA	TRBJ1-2	TGTGCCAGCAAGCCCCCCGGGGGAGGGGCCTATGGCTACACCTTC	CASKPPGGGAYGYTF
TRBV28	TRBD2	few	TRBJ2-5	TGTGCCAGCAGTTTAATTCGGTCTAGCGGGGCGCAAGAGACCCAGTACTTC	CASSLIRSSGAQETQYF
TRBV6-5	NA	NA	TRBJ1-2	TGTGCCAGCAGACCGTCAGGAATCTATGGCTACACCTTC	CASRPSGIYGYTF
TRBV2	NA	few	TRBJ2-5	TGTGCCAGCAGTGAAGCGCTAGGAGGGGGGAAGACCCAGTACTTC	CASSEALGGGKTQYF
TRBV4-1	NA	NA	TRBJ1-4	TGCGCCAGCAGCCAAGGGTCCGCGGGGAGTGAAAAACTGTTTTTT	CASSQGSAGSEKLFF
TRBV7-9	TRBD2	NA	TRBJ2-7	TGTGCCAGCAGCTTAGCGGCTAGCGGGAGTTACGAGCAGTACTTC	CASSLAASGSYEQYF
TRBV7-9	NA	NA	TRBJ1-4	TGTGCCAGCACCCTAGGAGGGCGGGATGAAAAACTGTTTTTT	CASTLGGRDEKLFF
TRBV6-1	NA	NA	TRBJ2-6	TGTGCCAGCAGAGGTGGATCTGGGGCCAACGTCCTGACTTTC	CASRGGSGANVLTF
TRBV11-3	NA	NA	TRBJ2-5	TGTGCCAGCAGCCTAGAGGGGGGAGAGACCCAGTACTTC	CASSLEGGETQYF
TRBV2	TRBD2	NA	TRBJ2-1	TGTGCCAGCAGTGATTTAGCGGGAAGGAATGAGCAGTTCTTC	CASSDLAGRNEQFF
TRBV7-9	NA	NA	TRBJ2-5	TGTGCCAGCAGCTTATTTGGCAGCGGGGAGACCCAGTACTTC	CASSLFGSGETQYF
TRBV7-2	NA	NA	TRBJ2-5	TGTGCCAGCAGCTCGTTTGTCGGGGTCGAGACCCAGTACTTC	CASSSFVGVETQYF
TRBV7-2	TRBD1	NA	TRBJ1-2	TGTGCCAGCAGCGTTAGACAGGGTGGTGGCTACACCTTC	CASSVRQGGGYTF
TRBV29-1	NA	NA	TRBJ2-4	TGCAGCGTTGAAGGCCAGGGATTAAACATTCAGTACTTC	CSVEGQGLNIQYF
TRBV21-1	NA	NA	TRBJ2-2	TGTGCCAGCTCCTTCTACGGGATAGCGGGAGGGCCCAAGAACACCGGGGAGCTGTTTTTT	CASSFYGIAGGPKNTGELFF
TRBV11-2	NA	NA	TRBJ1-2	TGTGCCAGCAGCTTACATTTGGCCTCCGGCGGCTACACCTTC	CASSLHLASGGYTF
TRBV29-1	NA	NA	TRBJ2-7	TGCAGCGTGCAGGTCCTGGGGAAAGGGAGCGAGCAGTACTTC	CSVQVLGKGSEQYF
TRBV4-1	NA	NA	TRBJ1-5	TGCGCCAGCAGCCAAGATAGGGACCAGCCCCAGCATTTT	CASSQDRDQPQHF
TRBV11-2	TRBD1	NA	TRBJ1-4	TGTGCCAGCAGCTCTGGGACAGGACCAAATGAAAAACTGTTTTTT	CASSSGTGPNEKLFF
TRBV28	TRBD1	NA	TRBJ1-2	TGTGCCAGCAGGCGTCACTCCGGGACAGGGAACTATGGCTACACCTTC	CASRRHSGTGNYGYTF
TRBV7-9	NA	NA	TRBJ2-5	TGTGCCAGCAGCTTCTGGGGAATCTCAGAGACCCAGTACTTC	CASSFWGISETQYF
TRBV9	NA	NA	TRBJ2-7	TGTGCCAGCAGCGTAGATGTTCGGGAGAGCTACGAGCAGTACTTC	CASSVDVRESYEQYF
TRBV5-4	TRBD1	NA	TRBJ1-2	TGTGCCAGCAGCCCTGGGGACAGGGGACTTGAAGGCTACACCTTC	CASSPGDRGLEGYTF
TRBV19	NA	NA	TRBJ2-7	TGTGCCAGTAGTATGGGCACAGCCTCCTACGAGCAGTACTTC	CASSMGTASYEQYF
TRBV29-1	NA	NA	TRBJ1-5	TGCAGCGTGGCAGGGACTTCGGGGGGCAATCAGCCCCAGCATTTT	CSVAGTSGGNQPQHF
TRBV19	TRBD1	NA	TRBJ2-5	TGTGCCAGTAGTATGCGCCCGGGACAGGGGGCCGGTATGACCCAGTACTTC	CASSMRPGQGAGMTQYF
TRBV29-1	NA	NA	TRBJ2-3	TGCAGCGTTGACCAATCCCAGGGAAGGGGTACGCAGTATTTT	CSVDQSQGRGTQYF
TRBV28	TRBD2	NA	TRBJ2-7	TGTGCCAGCACGGGGGGGGAGATCGCCTCCTACGAGCAGTACTTC	CASTGGEIASYEQYF